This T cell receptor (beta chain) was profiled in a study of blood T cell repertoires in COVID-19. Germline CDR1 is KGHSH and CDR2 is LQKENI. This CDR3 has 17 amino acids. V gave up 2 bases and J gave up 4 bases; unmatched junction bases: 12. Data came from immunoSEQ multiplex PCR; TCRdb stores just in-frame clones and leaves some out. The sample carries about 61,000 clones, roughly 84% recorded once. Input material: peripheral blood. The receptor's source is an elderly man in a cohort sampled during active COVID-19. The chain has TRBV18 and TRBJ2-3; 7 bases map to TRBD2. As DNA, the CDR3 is TGTGCCAGCTCACCAACACCGGCTGGGGGGGTTTCAGATACGCAGTATTTT. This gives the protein CASSPTPAGGVSDTQYF.